The 14 T cell receptor beta chains given below trace back to one sample, sequenced in a study of T cell responses to AZD1222 COVID-19 vaccine. Some clones are missing from TCRdb's copy, which holds only in-frame ones; the method was immunoSEQ multiplex PCR. The sample has about 130,000 clones, approximately 95% seen once. Here the sequenced sample was peripheral blood, taken 28 days after the second AZD1222 dose. The receptors come from an adult who received the AZD1222 COVID-19 vaccine.

As concerns this clone: At one of its ends the junction is not consistent with the germline gene, which may arise from a read error. This chain connects TRBV12-5 to TRBJ2-3; 9 nucleotides line up with TRBD2. There are 15 residues in the CDR3. Germline values: CDR1 LGHNT, CDR2 FRNRAP. CDR3 sequence reads: CASGLVLTLSGGLDF. CDR3 nucleotides: TGTGCTAGTGGTTTGGTACTTACCCTTAGCGGGGGCTTGGATTTT.

The CDR3 sequence is CASRISGMNTEAFF. The CDR3 coding sequence is TGCGCCAGCAGAATAAGCGGCATGAACACTGAAGCTTTCTTT. This chain connects TRBV5-1 to TRBJ1-1; D not certain. V lost 5 bases, J lost 0 bases, and 11 bases lay in between. The CDR3 has 14 residues. Germline values: CDR1 SGHRS, CDR2 YFSETQ.

The rearrangement uses TRBV4-1 and TRBJ2-3; 16 bases line up with TRBD2. Germline assignment: CDR1 MGHRA and CDR2 YSYEKL. This CDR3 is built from 18 residues. V dropped 7 bases and J dropped 2; count of bases not matched to a gene: 9. The CDR3 spells CASTLGLAGGRFTDTQYF. The CDR3 DNA reads as TGCGCCAGCACCCTGGGACTAGCGGGGGGGCGTTTCACAGATACGCAGTATTTT.

The V and J genes are TRBV7-2 and TRBJ1-2; 9 positions agree with TRBD1. Germline trimming cut 2 bases from V and 8 bases from J; bases unmatched to any gene: 9. This CDR3 comprises 15 residues. CDR1 SGHTA and CDR2 FQGNSA come from the germline V gene. The CDR3 region is CASSLHTQGAGGYTF. In DNA, the CDR3 is TGTGCCAGCAGCTTACATACACAGGGGGCGGGAGGCTACACCTTC.

The chain carries TRBV12-3 or TRBV12-4 and TRBJ1-1, with no clear D. V dropped 6 bases and J dropped 1 base, with 9 bases sitting between them. This CDR3 has 13 amino acids. CDR3 nucleotides: TGTGCCAGCAGGCTATCAGAGAACACTGAAGCTTTCTTT. It codes for CASRLSENTEAFF.

This chain joins TRBV7-2 and TRBJ1-5; TRBD1 matches 11 bases. V was pared by 3 bases and J by 7 bases, with 8 bases of the junction left unmatched. Germline CDR1 SGHTA, CDR2 FQGNSA. The CDR3 covers 16 residues. The CDR3 loop reads CASSLGGTGGGQPQHF. CDR3 bases: TGTGCCAGCAGCTTGGGTGGGACAGGGGGAGGACAGCCCCAGCATTTT.

CDR3 DNA: TGTGCCAGCAGCTCCCAGGTCTCCGGGGAGCTGTTTTTT. Encoded protein: CASSSQVSGELFF. The chain employs TRBV7-8 and TRBJ2-2; D is ambiguous. The ends were cut back, 4 bases at V and 6 bases at J, with 9 bases in the middle. The CDR3 is 13 amino acids. Germline values: CDR1 SGHVS, CDR2 FQNEAQ.

The V call is TRBV4-3, the J call TRBJ2-6; TRBD1 agrees at 10 bases. The CDR3 consists of 20 residues. CDR1 and CDR2 from the germline V gene are LGHNA and YSLEER. The trim removed 2 bases at V and 0 bases at J, leaving 10 bases unmatched. In nucleotides, the CDR3 is TGCGCCAGCAGCCAACCTACCGGGACAGGGGATTTCTCTGGGGCCAACGTCCTGACTTTC. It translates to CASSQPTGTGDFSGANVLTF.

This sequence joins TRBV9 and TRBJ2-1, with 8 bases matching TRBD2. CDR3 length: 16 amino acids. The junction had 6 bases not matched to a gene; V was cut back by 0 bases and J by 4 bases. The germline V gene has CDR1 SGDLS and CDR2 YYNGEE. This CDR3 reads CASSVAGRGGYNEQFF. The CDR3 DNA reads as TGTGCCAGCAGCGTAGCCGGCCGGGGGGGTTACAATGAGCAGTTCTTC.

The table lists this clone with a count of one. The chain employs TRBV3-1 (or the pseudogene TRBV3-2) and TRBJ2-7; D is perhaps TRBD1 (5 bases). CDR1 LGHDT and CDR2 YNNKEL come from the germline V gene (reference sequence). The CDR3 runs to 12 residues. V lost 3 bases, J lost 6 bases, and 9 bases lay in between. In nucleotides, the CDR3 is TGTGCCAGCAGCCAGGCAGGGTTCGAGCAGTACTTC. Translation gives CASSQAGFEQYF.

The V and J genes are TRBV7-3 and TRBJ2-2, with D perhaps being TRBD1 or TRBD2 (5 bases each). The CDR3 runs 17 residues. V shed 0 bases and J shed 1 base, with 12 bases lying between them. The V gene's germline CDR1 is SGHTA and CDR2 FQGTGA. The CDR3 coding sequence is TGTGCCAGCAGCTTAACTTTTGGGGGTTGGAACACCGGGGAGCTGTTTTTT. Translation gives CASSLTFGGWNTGELFF.

This chain joins TRBV4-1 and TRBJ2-7; 8 bases match TRBD2. This CDR3 comprises 16 residues. V lost 4 bases to trimming and J lost 3 bases; unmatched junction nucleotides: 11. The V gene's germline CDR1 is MGHRA and CDR2 YSYEKL. The CDR3 loop is CASSPSGGGSIYEQYF. CDR3 nucleotides: TGCGCCAGCAGCCCCTCTGGCGGGGGGTCCATCTACGAGCAGTACTTC.

J is TRBJ1-1 and V is TRBV14; 8 bases align to TRBD1. CDR1 SGHDN and CDR2 FVKESK come from the germline V gene. The J segment lost 4 bases and the V segment lost 6 bases, leaving 7 bases of the junction unmatched. This CDR3 region has 14 residues. The CDR3 DNA reads TGTGCCAGCAGATCAAGGACAGGGAGCACTGAAGCTTTCTTT. Translation gives CASRSRTGSTEAFF.

The J gene is TRBJ1-5, the V gene TRBV2; a weak D match, TRBD1 (5 bases). This CDR3 is built from 16 residues. Germline V gene lookup returns CDR1 SNHLY and CDR2 FYNNEI. The ends were cut back, 6 bases at V and 6 bases at J, with 21 bases in the middle. The CDR3: CASSVMNGAGGQPQHF. CDR3 bases: TGTGCCAGCAGCGTAATGAACGGGGCCGGTGGTCAGCCCCAGCATTTT.